This T cell receptor (beta chain) was retrieved from a study of PD-1 blockade in classical Hodgkin lymphoma. Whole-study results and caveats: In CD4+ cells, TCR diversity went up significantly by C4D1, but in CD8+ cells it did not. Diversity similar to that of newly diagnosed patients was seen at baseline in complete responders. The study reported lower baseline TCR diversity in newly diagnosed patients than in healthy donors.

The germline CDR1 and CDR2 sequences are GTSNPN and SVGIG (reference sequence). With 6 bases removed from V and 0 bases from J, the gap between germline ends came to 24 bases. The CDR3 has 18 amino acids. This table comes from immunoSEQ multiplex PCR, and its TCRdb copy is limited to in-frame clones, with some not included. The sample carries fewer than 65,000 clones, more than 75% recorded once. There was relapse after autologous stem cell transplantation in every patient, and there was variation in brentuximab vedotin exposure. As regards this clone: What it recognizes is unknown.

This TCR was recovered from a human donor with classical Hodgkin lymphoma. The sample was peripheral blood mononuclear cells (PBMCs), taken at baseline. The chain employs TRBV30 and TRBJ1-3; no definite D call. CDR3 sequence (DNA): TGTGCCTGCCACCTTAAGCCCAATAGGCCCTACTCTGGAAACACCATATATTTT. Residues: CACHLKPNRPYSGNTIYF.